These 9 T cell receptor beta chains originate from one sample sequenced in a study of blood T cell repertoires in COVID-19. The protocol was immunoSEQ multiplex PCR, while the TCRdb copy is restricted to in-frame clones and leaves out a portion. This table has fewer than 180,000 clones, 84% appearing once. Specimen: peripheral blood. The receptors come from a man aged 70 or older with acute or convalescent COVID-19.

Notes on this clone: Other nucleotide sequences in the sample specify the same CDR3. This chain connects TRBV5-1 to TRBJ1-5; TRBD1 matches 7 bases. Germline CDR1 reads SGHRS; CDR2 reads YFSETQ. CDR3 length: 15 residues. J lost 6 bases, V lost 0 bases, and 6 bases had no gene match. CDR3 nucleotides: TGCGCCAGCAGCTTGGTAGGGGGCGCGGGTCAGCCCCAGCATTTT. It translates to CASSLVGGAGQPQHF.

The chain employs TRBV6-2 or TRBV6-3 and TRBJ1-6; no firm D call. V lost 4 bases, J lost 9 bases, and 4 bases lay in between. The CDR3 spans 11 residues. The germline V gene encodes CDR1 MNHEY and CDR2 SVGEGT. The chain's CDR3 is CASSSGSPLHF. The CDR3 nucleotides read TGTGCCAGCAGTTCGGGTTCACCCCTCCACTTT.

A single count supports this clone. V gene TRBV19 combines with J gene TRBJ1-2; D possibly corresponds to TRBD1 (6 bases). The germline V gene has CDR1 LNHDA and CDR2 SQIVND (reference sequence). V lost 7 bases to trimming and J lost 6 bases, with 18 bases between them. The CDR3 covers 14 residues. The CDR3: CASTTTGGQDGYTF. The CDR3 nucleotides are TGTGCCAGTACAACTACGGGGGGGCAGGATGGCTACACCTTC.

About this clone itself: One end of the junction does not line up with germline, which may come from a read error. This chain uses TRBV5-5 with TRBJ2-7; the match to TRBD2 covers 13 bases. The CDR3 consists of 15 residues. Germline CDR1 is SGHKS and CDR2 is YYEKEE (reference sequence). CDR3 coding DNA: TGTGCCAGCAGGTTGGGACTAGCGGGGACCTACGAGCAGTACTTC. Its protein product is CASRLGLAGTYEQYF.

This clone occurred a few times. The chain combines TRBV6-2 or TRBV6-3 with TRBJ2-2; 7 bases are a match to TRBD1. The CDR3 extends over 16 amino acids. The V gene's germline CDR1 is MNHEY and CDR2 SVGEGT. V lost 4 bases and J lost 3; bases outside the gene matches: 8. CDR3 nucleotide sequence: TGTGCCAGCAGTTCCCAAAAGGGGGCGGACACCGGGGAGCTGTTTTTT. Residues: CASSSQKGADTGELFF.

For the CDR3, the DNA is TGTGCCAGCAGCCGAGGGGGCGCCTACAATGAGCAGTTCTTC. It yields the protein CASSRGGAYNEQFF. This chain links TRBV13 with TRBJ2-1, with TRBD1 matching over 7 bases. This CDR3 is built from 14 residues. Germline trimming cut 5 bases from V and 2 bases from J; bases unmatched to any gene: 3. The germline gives CDR1 PRHDT, CDR2 FYEKMQ (reference sequence).

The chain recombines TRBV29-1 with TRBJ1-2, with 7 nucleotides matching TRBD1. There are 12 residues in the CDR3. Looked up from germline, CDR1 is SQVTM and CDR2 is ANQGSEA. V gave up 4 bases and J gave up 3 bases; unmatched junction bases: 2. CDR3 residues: CSVAGTDYGYTF. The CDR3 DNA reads TGCAGCGTTGCTGGGACAGACTATGGCTACACCTTC. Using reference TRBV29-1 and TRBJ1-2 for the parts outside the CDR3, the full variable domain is SAVISQKPSRDICQRGTSLTIQCQVDSQVTMMFWYRQQPGQSLTLIATANQGSEATYESGFVIDKFPISRPNLTFSTLTVSNMSPEDSSIYLCSVAGTDYGYTFGSGTRLTVV.

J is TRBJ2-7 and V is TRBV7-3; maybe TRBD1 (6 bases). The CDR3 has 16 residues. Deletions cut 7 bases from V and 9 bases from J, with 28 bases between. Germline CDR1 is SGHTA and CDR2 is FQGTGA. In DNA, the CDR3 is TGTGCCAGCAACGCACCCCCGGGACACCCCGTTCGTCTGCAGTACTTC. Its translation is CASNAPPGHPVRLQYF.

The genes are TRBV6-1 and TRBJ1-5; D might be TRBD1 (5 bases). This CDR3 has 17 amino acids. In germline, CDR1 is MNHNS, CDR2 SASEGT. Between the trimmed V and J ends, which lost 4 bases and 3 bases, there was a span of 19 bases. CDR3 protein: CASSARGKLRDNQPQHF. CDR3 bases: TGTGCCAGCAGTGCCCGGGGGAAGTTAAGAGACAATCAGCCCCAGCATTTT.